Presented here are 21 T cell receptor beta chains from one specimen sequenced in a study of CD8+CD57+ T cells in acquired aplastic anemia. Genomic DNA was employed as the template in profiling TCR beta VDJ and CDR3. TCRdb ran MiXCR on the reads and lists one entry per CDR3 protein. Counted here are hundreds of thousands of distinct CDR3 sequences, around 72% occurring once; the ten biggest clones make up 4%. Sequenced sample: sorted CD4+, CD8+, or CD8+CD57+ T cells (not recorded which) from PBMCs. These receptors were collected from a human donor in good health, serving as a control.

This clonotype was observed at least ten times. The chain is built from TRBV3-1 and TRBJ2-7; 9 bases fit TRBD1. Per germline, CDR1 LGHDT and CDR2 YNNKEL (reference sequence). Trimming removed 1 base from V and 4 bases from J; junction bases left unmatched: 5. There are 15 residues in the CDR3. The CDR3 DNA sequence: TGTGCCAGCAGCCAAGCGGACAGGGGTTCGTACGAGCAGTACTTC. Protein sequence: CASSQADRGSYEQYF.

Comments on this clonotype: It may be a read error: a sequence one base away is much more abundant. The CDR3 is CASNQETQYF. As DNA, the CDR3 is TGTGCCAGCAACCAAGAGACCCAGTACTTC. The chain combines TRBV25-1 with TRBJ2-5, with D unresolved. Germline lookup yields CDR1 MGHDK and CDR2 SYGVNS. CDR3 length equals 10 residues. The V end was cut by 7 bases, the J end by 0 bases, with 0 bases between.

This chain connects TRBV29-1 to TRBJ1-1; D may be TRBD1 (5 bases). Per germline, CDR1 SQVTM and CDR2 ANQGSEA. The V end lost 0 bases, the J end lost 6 bases, and 8 bases lay between the germline ends. The CDR3 is made up of 12 amino acids. CDR3 bases: TGCAGCGTTGAAGAAGGGGTCGCTGAAGCTTTCTTT. Its translation is CSVEEGVAEAFF.

CDR3 residues: CASNFQEDQYF. CDR3 sequence (DNA): TGTGCCAGCAACTTCCAAGAGGACCAGTACTTC. The rearrangement joins TRBV7-2 to TRBJ2-5; D call uncertain. V lost 7 bases, J lost 10 bases, and 13 bases lay in between. CDR1 SGHTA and CDR2 FQGNSA come from the germline V gene. The CDR3 loop spans 11 amino acids.

This clonotype has just a few counts. The chain couples TRBV5-1 to TRBJ2-7; possibly TRBD1 or TRBD2 for D (6 bases each). The germline V and J ends were trimmed by 4 bases and 6 bases, with 17 bases remaining between them. Germline CDR1 SGHRS, CDR2 YFSETQ. CDR3 length equals 14 residues. This chain's CDR3 is CASSLRRGASEQYF. The CDR3 DNA reads TGCGCCAGCAGCCTACGGAGGGGGGCCTCCGAGCAGTACTTC.

The rearrangement joins TRBV7-2 to TRBJ1-4; D is uncertain. CDR1 is SGHTA, CDR2 FQGNSA, per germline. CDR3 length: 14 residues. V was pared by 10 bases and J by 17 bases, with 29 bases between. CDR3 nucleotides: TGTGCCACCTCACGGGGTATAGACACTGAAGCTTTCTTTTTT. This gives the protein CATSRGIDTEAFFF.

As concerns this clonotype: As the CDR3 is not closed by the conserved phenylalanine or tryptophan, this likely results from a read error. No DNA is shown, since the ends of the CDR3 on it are uncertain; the CDR3 is the one TCRdb lists. The chain is built from TRBV10-3 and TRBJ2-2; the table calls TRBD1, which could not be checked here. The CDR3 numbers 18 amino acids, ends counted. Germline lookup yields CDR1 ENHRY and CDR2 SYGVKD. The CDR3: CAISLRRGPKVEHRGAVV.

This clonotype showed up many times. The chain couples TRBV3-1 to TRBJ1-5; a weak D match, TRBD1 (5 bases). With 2 bases removed from V and 0 bases from J, the gap between germline ends came to 17 bases. Germline CDR1 is LGHDT and CDR2 is YNNKEL (reference sequence). This CDR3 has 18 amino acids. As DNA, the CDR3 is TGTGCCAGCAGCCAAATCCACCACAGGTTTGCTAGCAATCAGCCCCAGCATTTT. Protein sequence: CASSQIHHRFASNQPQHF.

Remarks on this clonotype: The junction departs from the called germline gene at one end, perhaps through a read error. The chain couples TRBV15 to TRBJ1-3; D call uncertain. Germline CDR1 LNHNV, CDR2 YYDKDF (reference sequence). The CDR3 runs to 15 residues. The CDR3 region is CASSITAGSGNTIYF. The CDR3 DNA follows: TGTGCCAGCAGCATAACAGCGGGCTCTGGAAACACCATATATTTT.

Of note for this clonotype: The CDR3 carries no conserved terminal phenylalanine or tryptophan, so it likely arises from a read error. The limits of the CDR3 on the DNA are not certain, so only TCRdb's listed CDR3 is given. The V call is TRBV7-7, the J call TRBJ1-2; TRBD1 reflects the table's D call only, with no check against the DNA. The CDR3 is 11 residues long, counting both termini. Germline-derived CDR1 and CDR2 are SSHAT and FNYEAQ (reference sequence). Here the CDR3 reads CASTTRQGRTP.

Concerning this clonotype: A read error may be the cause here, since a much bigger clone is one base away. The rearrangement joins TRBV6-6 to TRBJ1-5; D is perhaps TRBD1 (6 bases). This CDR3 has 14 amino acids. The V end lost 6 bases, the J end lost 4 bases, and 13 bases lay between the germline ends. Germline V gene data show CDR1 as MNHNY and CDR2 as SVGAGI (reference sequence). The CDR3 here is CASSGQGKNQPQHF. DNA for the CDR3: TGTGCCAGCAGCGGCCAGGGGAAAAATCAGCCCCAGCATTTT.

Worth noting for this clonotype: One end of the junction is discordant with germline, which a read error may explain. The chain has TRBV7-2 and TRBJ1-5, with D possibly matching TRBD1 (6 bases). CDR1 and CDR2 (germline): SGHTA, FQGNSA. The CDR3 has 14 amino acids. DNA of the CDR3: TGTGCCAGCAGCTTAAACAGGGAGGCGGGTCAGCCCCAGTTT. Protein sequence: CASSLNREAGQPQF.

This clonotype came up many times. The chain links TRBV29-1 to TRBJ1-1; 8 bases map to TRBD1. Germline CDR1 reads SQVTM; CDR2 reads ANQGSEA. The CDR3 runs 14 residues. The V gene end was trimmed by 6 bases and the J gene end by 7 bases; junction bases not matched to a gene: 13. The CDR3 region is CSVQRQGSWIEAFF. The CDR3 DNA reads TGCAGCGTGCAACGACAGGGGTCGTGGATTGAAGCTTTCTTT.

The chain recombines TRBV19 with TRBJ2-7, with a tentative D call TRBD2 (6 bases). Germline V gene lookup returns CDR1 LNHDA and CDR2 SQIVND (reference sequence). The CDR3 contains 14 residues. V lost 10 bases and J lost 3, with 19 bases in between. CDR3 sequence reads: CATKVGGSGYEQYF. CDR3 nucleotide sequence: TGTGCCACCAAAGTTGGGGGTAGCGGCTACGAGCAGTACTTC.

This clonotype has just a few counts. The chain joins TRBV29-1 to TRBJ1-1; D might be TRBD1 (5 bases). The CDR3 extends over 16 amino acids. Per the germline V gene, CDR1 is SQVTM and CDR2 is ANQGSEA. The ends were cut back, 4 bases at V and 0 bases at J, with 18 bases in the middle. CDR3 DNA sequence: TGCAGCGTTGGAGTAGGGGCGGGGGAGCTGAACACTGAAGCTTTCTTT. Protein product: CSVGVGAGELNTEAFF.

The chain joins TRBV4-2 to TRBJ2-5; TRBD2 matches at 8 bases. In germline, CDR1 is LGHNA, CDR2 YNFKEQ. V lost 0 bases and J lost 2; bases outside the gene matches: 2. The CDR3 extends over 15 amino acids. The CDR3 DNA sequence: TGTGCCAGCAGCCAAGAACTAGCGGATCAAGAGACCCAGTACTTC. It is translated as CASSQELADQETQYF.

V usage is TRBV19 and J usage is TRBJ1-1; D is unclear. Germline V CDR1 and CDR2: LNHDA, SQIVND (reference sequence). This CDR3 is built from 12 residues. The CDR3 region has the DNA TGTACCGGATGGTGGGCAGCCACTGAAGCTTTCTTT. This gives the protein CTGWWAATEAFF.

This clonotype came up once. The germline gene is not matched at one end of the junction; a read error may be the cause. The chain uses TRBV9 and TRBJ1-5, with D hard to call. From germline, CDR1 is SGDLS and CDR2 YYNGEE. The CDR3 contains 14 residues. In DNA, the CDR3 is TGTGCCAGCAGTCGTGAGTATAGCAATCAGCCCCATTATTTT. It encodes CASSREYSNQPHYF.

This clonotype appeared many times. The chain carries TRBV6-1 and TRBJ1-1; D uncertain. The germline V and J ends were trimmed by 2 bases and 14 bases, with 9 bases remaining between them. CDR1 MNHNS and CDR2 SASEGT come from the germline V gene. CDR3 length: 10 residues. The CDR3 loop reads CASSEQRPFF. The DNA for the CDR3 is TGTGCCAGCAGTGAACAACGTCCCTTCTTT.

With regard to this clonotype: Mismatch with germline at one junction end may stem from a read error. V gene TRBV19 combines with J gene TRBJ2-7; D remains unclear. CDR3 size: 15 residues. From germline, CDR1 is LNHDA and CDR2 SQIVND (reference sequence). This CDR3 reads CASTLLGNGKDEYSF. CDR3 DNA sequence: TGTGCCAGCACGCTCCTCGGTAACGGTAAGGATGAGTACTCCTTC.

This clonotype has ten or more counts. CDR3 sequence (DNA): TGCGCCAGCAGCCAAACGATACACACTGAAGCTTTCTTT. The encoded protein is CASSQTIHTEAFF. The chain recombines TRBV4-3 with TRBJ1-1; no clear D gene. Deletions cut 2 bases from V and 3 bases from J, with 7 bases between. The CDR3 loop spans 13 amino acids. The germline gives CDR1 LGHNA, CDR2 YSLEER.